A selection of T cell receptor beta chains follows, all from one sample in a study of cytomegalovirus exposure and HLA in healthy donors. Produced via immunoSEQ multiplex PCR; TCRdb's table is partial and in-frame only. The data show around 120,000 clones, about 85% seen once. Specimen: PBMCs. The receptor source for this set is a man aged 50 or older in good health and CMV-seronegative. Both conserved end residues are part of each CDR3. A D gene is named only where the DNA matches it firmly. Not every row has a clone size; where given, it reads once, few, many or a size class.

clone_size	v_call	d_call	j_call	cdr3_aa	cdr3_nt
-	TRBV7-2	-	TRBJ1-1	CASSFSTIEAFF	TGTGCCAGCAGCTTTTCTACGATCGAAGCTTTCTTT
few	TRBV13	TRBD2	TRBJ2-1	CASSLGPLAGLLREQFF	TGTGCCAGCAGCTTAGGCCCCTTAGCGGGGTTGTTGAGGGAGCAGTTCTTC
-	TRBV11-3	-	TRBJ2-1	CASSLAQADNEQFF	TGTGCCAGCAGCTTAGCCCAGGCTGACAATGAGCAGTTCTTC
-	TRBV2	TRBD2	TRBJ2-5	CASSRSSGETQYF	TGTGCCAGCAGCAGATCTAGCGGGGAGACCCAGTACTTC
-	TRBV5-1	-	TRBJ2-5	CASSLALQETQYF	TGCGCCAGCAGCTTGGCACTCCAAGAGACCCAGTACTTC
once	TRBV7-9	TRBD2	TRBJ2-5	CASSLGLAGTREQYF	TGTGCCAGCAGCTTGGGACTAGCGGGAACAAGAGAGCAGTACTTC
-	TRBV19	-	TRBJ2-7	CASRERGGYEQYF	TGTGCCAGTAGGGAGAGGGGGGGTTACGAGCAGTACTTC
-	TRBV15	TRBD1	TRBJ1-1	CATSRGQGVPGRNTEAFF	TGTGCCACCAGCCGGGGACAGGGGGTACCGGGTAGGAACACTGAAGCTTTCTTT
-	TRBV21-1	-	TRBJ2-5	CASSNKFYGTPKETQYF	TGTGCCAGCAGCAATAAATTTTACGGGACACCTAAAGAGACCCAGTACTTC
-	TRBV9	-	TRBJ2-5	CASSASPRRAGETQYF	TGTGCCAGCAGCGCCTCCCCGCGCAGGGCCGGAGAGACCCAGTACTTC
-	TRBV6-1	TRBD1	TRBJ1-5	CASSAPPGQGAGSNQPQHF	TGTGCCAGCAGTGCCCCCCCGGGACAGGGGGCGGGGTCCAATCAGCCCCAGCATTTT
-	TRBV5-4	-	TRBJ2-7	CASSPWGGRQQYF	TGTGCCAGCAGCCCCTGGGGGGGGCGGCAGCAGTACTTC
-	TRBV5-6	-	TRBJ2-7	CASSLGLGEDEQYF	TGTGCCAGCAGCTTGGGGTTGGGGGAGGACGAGCAGTACTTC
-	TRBV4-2	TRBD1	TRBJ2-7	CASSQDGRQGNSYEQYF	TGTGCCAGCAGCCAAGACGGACGACAGGGGAATTCCTACGAGCAGTACTTC
-	TRBV2	TRBD2	TRBJ2-3	CASRGGGGSTDTQYF	TGTGCCAGCAGGGGCGGGGGGGGTAGCACAGATACGCAGTATTTT
once	TRBV29-1	-	TRBJ1-2	CSVPGSDYGYTF	TGCAGCGTTCCAGGGTCGGACTATGGCTACACCTTC
-	TRBV9	-	TRBJ1-1	CASSVGQALRGTEAFF	TGTGCCAGCAGCGTAGGGCAGGCCCTCCGCGGGACTGAAGCTTTCTTT
-	TRBV9	-	TRBJ1-1	CASSVGGMGTEAFF	TGTGCCAGCAGCGTTGGGGGCATGGGCACTGAAGCTTTCTTT
once	TRBV7-2	-	TRBJ1-3	CASSLVDRHSSGNTIYF	TGTGCCAGCAGCTTAGTGGACAGACACAGCTCTGGAAACACCATATATTTT
-	TRBV7-6	-	TRBJ2-3	CASSLSGSDTQYF	TGTGCCAGCAGCTTAAGCGGATCAGATACGCAGTATTTT
-	TRBV7-6	-	TRBJ2-2	CASISSENTGELFF	TGTGCCAGCATCTCTAGCGAGAACACCGGGGAGCTGTTTTTT
once	TRBV14	-	TRBJ2-5	CASSKDLAQETQYF	TGTGCCAGCAGCAAGGATTTAGCCCAAGAGACCCAGTACTTC
-	TRBV5-6	TRBD2	TRBJ2-2	CASSSPSGGAFNTGELFF	TGTGCCAGCAGCTCTCCTAGCGGGGGGGCCTTTAACACCGGGGAGCTGTTTTTT
-	TRBV11-3	TRBD2	TRBJ2-5	CASSLGEGTRTQYF	TGTGCCAGCAGCTTGGGGGAGGGTACAAGAACCCAGTACTTC
-	TRBV11-2	TRBD1	TRBJ1-6	CASSLAWGQIGSPLHF	TGTGCCAGCAGCTTAGCCTGGGGACAGATCGGATCACCCCTCCACTTT
-	TRBV27	TRBD2	TRBJ2-1	CASTEGGILAGPYNEQFF	TGTGCCAGCACCGAAGGGGGTATACTAGCGGGACCATACAATGAGCAGTTCTTC
once	TRBV30	-	TRBJ2-7	CAWSAGVPYEQYF	TGTGCCTGGAGTGCCGGGGTTCCCTACGAGCAGTACTTC
-	TRBV4-3	TRBD2	TRBJ2-3	CASSHIAGGASTDTQYF	TGCGCCAGCAGCCATATAGCGGGGGGGGCCAGCACAGATACGCAGTATTTT
-	TRBV19	TRBD2	TRBJ2-1	CASSLLAGPNNEQFF	TGTGCCAGTAGTCTCCTAGCGGGGCCCAACAATGAGCAGTTCTTC
-	TRBV19	-	TRBJ2-3	CASSKQGTAGADTQYF	TGTGCCAGTAGTAAACAGGGTACCGCAGGGGCAGATACGCAGTATTTT
-	TRBV4-2	-	TRBJ2-2	CASSRVSGELFF	TGTGCCAGCAGCCGAGTCTCAGGGGAGCTGTTTTTT
few	TRBV29-1	-	TRBJ1-4	CSVVEGSGEKLFF	TGCAGCGTTGTGGAGGGAAGTGGTGAAAAACTGTTTTTT
-	TRBV7-2	-	TRBJ2-7	CASSFYADYEQYF	TGTGCCAGCAGCTTCTATGCCGACTACGAGCAGTACTTC
-	TRBV4-2	TRBD1	TRBJ1-1	CASREDRVMGNTEAFF	TGTGCCAGCAGGGAGGACAGGGTAATGGGGAACACTGAAGCTTTCTTT
-	TRBV18	-	TRBJ1-3	CASSPLVGSGNTIYF	TGTGCCAGCTCACCCCTTGTCGGCTCTGGAAACACCATATATTTT
-	TRBV7-9	TRBD2	TRBJ2-7	CASSHMTSGGSYEQYF	TGTGCCAGCAGCCACATGACTAGCGGGGGTTCCTACGAGCAGTACTTC
-	TRBV6-1	TRBD1	TRBJ2-1	CASSEMTGGYEQFF	TGTGCCAGCAGTGAGATGACAGGGGGCTATGAGCAGTTCTTC
-	TRBV28	-	TRBJ1-2	CASTRQAWVSGYTF	TGTGCCAGCACCCGACAGGCCTGGGTCTCTGGCTACACCTTC
-	TRBV28	-	TRBJ1-2	CASSSHGGYGYTF	TGTGCCAGCAGTTCCCACGGCGGCTATGGCTACACCTTC
-	TRBV11-2	-	TRBJ1-5	CASSSSSGSNQPQHF	TGTGCCAGCAGCTCAAGCAGCGGTAGCAATCAGCCCCAGCATTTT
-	TRBV9	TRBD2	TRBJ2-1	CASSVVAGPNEQFF	TGTGCCAGCAGCGTAGTAGCGGGACCGAATGAGCAGTTCTTC
-	TRBV30	TRBD2	TRBJ2-5	CAWSVGLAGGQETQYF	TGTGCCTGGAGTGTAGGACTAGCGGGGGGCCAAGAGACCCAGTACTTC
-	TRBV14	-	TRBJ1-4	CASSQERRGKLFF	TGTGCCAGCAGCCAAGAGCGCAGGGGAAAACTGTTTTTT
few	TRBV9	-	TRBJ2-7	CASSVNFISGEQYF	TGTGCCAGCAGCGTTAATTTTATCTCCGGCGAGCAGTACTTC
-	TRBV7-3	TRBD1	TRBJ2-2	CASSLLQGGTGELFF	TGTGCCAGCAGCTTACTACAGGGGGGAACCGGGGAGCTGTTTTTT
few	TRBV19	-	TRBJ1-1	CASSIPGRNTEAFF	TGTGCCAGTAGTATTCCAGGGCGGAACACTGAAGCTTTCTTT
-	TRBV28	TRBD1	TRBJ1-2	CASSVDRGSGYTF	TGTGCCAGCAGCGTGGACAGGGGGTCTGGCTACACCTTC
-	TRBV5-6	TRBD1	TRBJ2-5	CASSLVPGGGETQYF	TGTGCCAGCAGCTTGGTTCCAGGGGGCGGGGAGACCCAGTACTTC
-	TRBV4-3	TRBD2	TRBJ2-1	CASSQGFGSSGGEQFF	TGCGCCAGCAGCCAAGGCTTCGGGAGTAGCGGGGGTGAGCAGTTCTTC
-	TRBV19	TRBD1	TRBJ2-3	CASSFGQDRSTDTQYF	TGTGCCAGTAGTTTTGGACAGGACCGATCCACAGATACGCAGTATTTT
-	TRBV5-6	TRBD2	TRBJ2-4	CASSLDGRAKNIQYF	TGTGCCAGCAGCTTGGACGGGAGGGCCAAAAACATTCAGTACTTC
-	TRBV5-1	TRBD1	TRBJ2-7	CASSTPGQEYEQYF	TGCGCCAGCAGCACCCCGGGACAGGAGTACGAGCAGTACTTC
-	TRBV4-1	TRBD2	TRBJ2-1	CASSLRLAGGIGNEQFF	TGCGCCAGCAGCCTCAGACTAGCGGGAGGGATTGGAAATGAGCAGTTCTTC
-	TRBV5-4	TRBD1	TRBJ1-2	CASSGRQGDGYGYTF	TGTGCCAGCAGCGGGAGACAGGGGGACGGCTATGGCTACACCTTC